This entry describes one TCR beta chain. This entry comes from a study of shared clonotypes between healthy human individuals. Sorted-subset replicate PCRs used 200 ng of genomic DNA. This amount corresponded to approximately 30,000 T cell genomes. Using immunoSEQ multiplex PCR, the repertoire was profiled, and TCRdb retains in-frame clones only, with some absent. The profile shows approximately 2,000,000 clones, less than 95% of them singletons. Germline loops: CDR1 SGDLS, CDR2 YYNGEE. The CDR3 totals 15 residues. Trimming removed 2 bases from V and 3 bases from J, with 15 bases in between. Sequencing was carried out using naive CD4+ T cells from PBMCs. The subset was: CD45RA+ positively selected. V and J are TRBV9 and TRBJ2-7; D remains unclear. This clonotype was sampled from a man aged 18-30 years in good health. Some clones in this sample may be carry-over from other donors' samples. CDR3 protein: CASSVDLFRGYEQYF. The CDR3, as DNA: TGTGCCAGCAGCGTCGACCTCTTCCGAGGCTACGAGCAGTACTTC.